This TCR beta chain was recorded in a study of cytomegalovirus exposure and HLA in healthy donors. Notes on the study in general: On later analysis, the bulk of CMV-associated TCR beta chains appeared to be HLA-restricted. In an earlier analysis, in roughly 580 donors, most V segments appeared productive either ~87% or ~30% of the time. HLA-A and HLA-B allele assignments for most subjects were reportedly predicted accurately using TCR beta sequences. Rare TCR sequences predominated, though certain public TCRs were found in many donors.

This clone was picked up a small number of times. Its specificity is not known. Germline lookup yields CDR1 MNHEY and CDR2 SVGAGI. The CDR3 totals 14 residues. The V and J ends lost 6 bases and 2 bases, in that order; junction bases with no gene match: 4. It was with 60 Vbeta and 13 Jbeta primers that the PCR ran. Libraries were prepared by immunoSEQ multiplex PCR; TCRdb keeps only in-frame clonotypes and omits some of them. The table has 140,000 or so clones, 75% to 80% seen once. The clonotype comes from a woman aged 25 to 39 in good health and CMV-seronegative. Sequenced: PBMCs. J is TRBJ1-2 and V is TRBV6-5; TRBD1 matches 9 bases. The DNA of the CDR3 is TGTGCCAGCAGGGGGGACAGGGTAAACTATGGCTACACCTTC. It encodes CASRGDRVNYGYTF.